A selection of T cell receptor beta chains follows, all from one sample in a study of cytomegalovirus exposure and HLA in healthy donors. Here immunoSEQ multiplex PCR was the method, and the copy in TCRdb shows in-frame clones only, minus some. The table shows roughly 150,000 clones, with around four fifths occurring only once. Specimen: PBMCs. The origin of the receptors is a man aged 18 to 29 in good health and CMV-seropositive. Each CDR3 is given with its conserved first and last residue. The order of the fields is clone size, V gene, CDR3 protein. Clone size is not always given. Where it is, it says once, few, many or a class for expanded clones.

few | TRBV4-1 | CASSQPGHLYEQYF
NA | TRBV27 | CASRRTGYRDEQFF
NA | TRBV10-3 | CAISESSSGNSYEQYF
NA | TRBV6-1 | CASSEAGLISYEQYF
NA | TRBV5-1 | CASSPDRTRETQYF
NA | TRBV11-3 | CASSRGGQGAILQGNQPQHF
NA | TRBV5-1 | CASSLRDSLNTEAFF
few | TRBV6-4 | CASSGQGGGDEQFF
NA | TRBV4-1 | CASSQVTGRTNYGYTF
once | TRBV10-3 | CAIRDGEGVYGYTF
NA | TRBV29-1 | CSVVEWTSGPSYEQYF
NA | TRBV15 | CATSTRGTATEAFF
NA | TRBV6-6 | CAFSGDGGNTIYF
once | TRBV11-1 | CASSFQGIEGYTF
NA | TRBV28 | CASSLPVGGREQYF
once | TRBV6-1 | CASSGRDSYYEQYF
NA | TRBV4-1 | CASSQGPETANQETQYF
NA | TRBV12-5 | CASGFESLQVPWVLTF
once | TRBV28 | CASSTGRGELFF
NA | TRBV28 | CASRPGQGAAGELFF
NA | TRBV4-1 | CASSQDLLADEQYF
few | TRBV25-1 | CASSARFNTDTQYF
once | TRBV18 | CASSSGATDTQYF
NA | TRBV15 | CAAAGAIGELFF
NA | TRBV9 | CASSVAGQGWTEAFF